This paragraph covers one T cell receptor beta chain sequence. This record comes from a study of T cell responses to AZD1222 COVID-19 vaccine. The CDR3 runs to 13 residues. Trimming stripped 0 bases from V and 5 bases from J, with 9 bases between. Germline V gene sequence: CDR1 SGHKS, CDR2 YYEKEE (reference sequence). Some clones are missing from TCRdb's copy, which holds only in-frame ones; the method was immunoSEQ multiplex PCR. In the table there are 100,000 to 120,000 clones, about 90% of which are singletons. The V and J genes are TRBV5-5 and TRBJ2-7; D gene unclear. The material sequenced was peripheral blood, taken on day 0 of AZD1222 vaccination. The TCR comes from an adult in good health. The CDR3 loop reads CASSLATVDEQYF. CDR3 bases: TGTGCCAGCAGCTTGGCGACGGTCGACGAGCAGTACTTC.